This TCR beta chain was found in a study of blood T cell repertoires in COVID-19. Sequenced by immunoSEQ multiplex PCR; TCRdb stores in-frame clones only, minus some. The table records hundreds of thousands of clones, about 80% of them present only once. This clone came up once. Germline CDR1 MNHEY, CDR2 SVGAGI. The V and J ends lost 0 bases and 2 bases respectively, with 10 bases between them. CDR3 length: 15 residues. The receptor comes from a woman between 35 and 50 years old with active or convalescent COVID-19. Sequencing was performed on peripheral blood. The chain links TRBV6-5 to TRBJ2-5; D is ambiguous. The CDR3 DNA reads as TGTGCCAGCAGTTACTCGTGGGCCAGACAAGAGACCCAGTACTTC. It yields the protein CASSYSWARQETQYF.